This is a list of T cell receptor beta chains from one sample in a study of blood T cell repertoires in COVID-19. Sequenced by immunoSEQ multiplex PCR; TCRdb stores in-frame clones only, minus some. The profile covers about 170,000 clones, with less than 90% appearing a single time and under 4.5% taken by the ten largest. The source material was PBMCs or T cells enriched from blood (not recorded which). These receptors were collected from a woman aged 50 to 65 who had recovered from COVID-19. Each CDR3 is given with its conserved first and last residue. Fields, in order: CDR3 protein, clone size, CDR3 length, V gene. Size is omitted from some rows. Given values are once, few, many or a class for expanded clones.

CDR3aa: CASREFLGGRDYGYTF
abundance: NA
len: 16
v_gene: TRBV28

CDR3aa: CASSLTGVNYGYTF
abundance: NA
len: 14
v_gene: TRBV7-9

CDR3aa: CASHVGRSYGYTF
abundance: NA
len: 13
v_gene: TRBV28

CDR3aa: CASSVEGGPWVNYGYTF
abundance: NA
len: 17
v_gene: TRBV9

CDR3aa: CAMPEDRGLNEQFF
abundance: NA
len: 14
v_gene: TRBV7-9

CDR3aa: CASSLTPTEAFF
abundance: NA
len: 12
v_gene: TRBV11-3

CDR3aa: CASSPSRPGNTGELFF
abundance: NA
len: 16
v_gene: TRBV18

CDR3aa: CASSYPEFLSGNTIYF
abundance: NA
len: 16
v_gene: TRBV6-8

CDR3aa: CASSEGPGRGYIQYF
abundance: NA
len: 15
v_gene: TRBV3-1/TRBV3-2

CDR3aa: CASSLNPLRLVDRPEKLFF
abundance: NA
len: 19
v_gene: TRBV27

CDR3aa: CASSGQGSDTGELFF
abundance: NA
len: 15
v_gene: TRBV2

CDR3aa: CASSQLQQGGREQFF
abundance: NA
len: 15
v_gene: TRBV4-3

CDR3aa: CASSLVGEGTEAFF
abundance: NA
len: 14
v_gene: TRBV5-1

CDR3aa: CASSLQLNTEAFF
abundance: few
len: 13
v_gene: TRBV12-3/TRBV12-4

CDR3aa: CASSQEARGGGNEQFF
abundance: NA
len: 16
v_gene: TRBV4-2

CDR3aa: CASSLGPGLKETQYF
abundance: once
len: 15
v_gene: TRBV11-2

CDR3aa: CATSRARQGTYGYTF
abundance: NA
len: 15
v_gene: TRBV15

CDR3aa: CASSLNSPNTEAFF
abundance: few
len: 14
v_gene: TRBV5-1

CDR3aa: CASSLRAGGRAIYF
abundance: NA
len: 14
v_gene: TRBV28

CDR3aa: CATSLRTGANSPLHF
abundance: NA
len: 15
v_gene: TRBV15

CDR3aa: CASSLGPDNEQFF
abundance: NA
len: 13
v_gene: TRBV5-1

CDR3aa: CAWTGAEAFF
abundance: NA
len: 10
v_gene: TRBV30

CDR3aa: CASSLGGRESSYNEQFF
abundance: NA
len: 17
v_gene: TRBV7-9

CDR3aa: CASSWGQENTEAFF
abundance: NA
len: 14
v_gene: TRBV7-9

CDR3aa: CASSSRTSVNTQYF
abundance: NA
len: 14
v_gene: TRBV5-1

CDR3aa: CASSPGSGEGTEAFF
abundance: NA
len: 15
v_gene: TRBV18

CDR3aa: CASSLSPGGADTQYF
abundance: NA
len: 15
v_gene: TRBV7-3